This record looks at one TCR beta chain sequence and its context. The data were obtained in a study of T cell responses to AZD1222 COVID-19 vaccine. Trimming took off 2 bases at V and 6 bases at J, with 5 bases between the two ends. The CDR3 has 13 amino acids. Germline V CDR1 and CDR2: LGHNT, FRNRAP. Profiled with immunoSEQ multiplex PCR; TCRdb holds only in-frame clones, not every one. Of approximately 170,000 clones in the sample, approximately 92% were seen once. The clonotype comes from an adult in good health. The chain uses TRBV12-5 and TRBJ1-6; D not certain. Sequenced here: peripheral blood, sampled on day 0 of AZD1222 vaccination. The CDR3 here is CASGLIGNSPLHF. The CDR3 coding sequence is TGTGCTAGTGGTTTGATAGGTAATTCACCCCTCCACTTT.